This T cell receptor (beta chain) was captured by sequencing in a study of OX40 agonist ivuxolimab in advanced cancers. Background on the whole study: Ivuxolimab was an agonistic, fully human IgG2 monoclonal antibody directed against OX40 (CD134), a costimulatory receptor. The point of sequencing TCRbeta in the periphery was to test whether ivuxolimab changed TCR sequence diversity and drove clonal T-cell expansion. Prior anti-PD-1, anti-PD-L1 or anti-CTLA-4 therapy was permitted, and 30% to 45% of dose-escalation patients had received checkpoint inhibitors. Among the approximately 54 dose-escalation patients, around 19 had hepatocellular carcinoma, approximately 15 melanoma, 9 renal cell carcinoma and 9 head and neck cancer. Partial responses occurred in three dose-escalation patients, of whom one had hepatocellular carcinoma and two had cutaneous melanoma. The paper reports the monotherapy dose-escalation portion (N = 52 patients) of the phase I ivuxolimab trial. The dose-escalation cohort was 82.7% male with a mean age of approximately 59 years, ranging from roughly 20 to 80. Intravenous ivuxolimab was administered to patients every 2 weeks at six dose levels: 0.01, 0.1, 0.3, 1.5, 3 and 10 mg/kg.

Trimming removed 2 bases from V and 6 bases from J, leaving 10 bases between the germline ends. The CDR1 and CDR2 encoded by the germline V gene (reference sequence) are GTSNPN and SVGIG. The CDR3 covers 12 residues, taking in both the cysteine and the phenylalanine. The CDR3 DNA has 36 bases and is translated from base 1. Points on this clone: Its antigen is unknown. Qualities for individual bases were not recorded, and no much larger clone is one base off.

The trial excluded patients who had a history of autoimmune disease or who were on systemic immunosuppression. Peripheral blood for TCR sequencing was drawn from every dose cohort at baseline, at cycle 4 day 1 and at cycle 7 day 1. The samples were drawn from a first-in-human, open-label, multicenter phase I dose-escalation trial of ivuxolimab. Adults with locally advanced or metastatic melanoma, renal cell carcinoma, hepatocellular carcinoma or head and neck squamous cell carcinoma were enrolled in the trial. Before TCR sequencing, CD4+ and CD8+ T cells were separately sorted from peripheral blood. Genomic DNA was extracted from sorted cells for sequencing of the TCRbeta CDR3 region. The immunoSEQ Assay was used to sequence the TCRbeta CDR3 regions. What TCRdb holds here is the immuneACCESS table cut down to in-frame rearrangements. Part of the clones is not present; checked against another copy, under half of the missing clones reflect an unresolved V gene, and the others are unexplained. Recorded for this sample are approximately 68,000 clones; less than 90% of them occurred a single time. Clones ranked in the top ten supply roughly 2.1% of the sample.

Study-wide findings and limitations: In the 0.1-3.0 mg/kg groups, partial responders had among the lowest normalized peripheral clonal expansion, particularly in CD8+ T cells. Low levels of normalized T-cell clonal expansion were also seen in some nonresponding patients. Which antigens the clonally expanded peripheral T cells were specific for was not determined. After ivuxolimab, CD8+ T cells had more expanded clones than CD4+ T cells on average. Clonal expansion of both CD4+ and CD8+ blood T cells was observed from baseline to week 6 at doses 0.1 to 3.0 mg/kg.

The TCR was taken from an adult with an advanced solid tumor such as melanoma, head and neck, liver or kidney cancer. The sequence links TRBV30 to TRBJ2-5, with no reliable assignment of the D segment. The sample here was CD4+ or CD8+ T cells sorted from blood, taken in a trial of the OX40 agonist ivuxolimab. The DNA reads TGTGCCTGGAGTCCCTTAAAGCAGACCCAGTACTTC. Its protein is CAWSPLKQTQYF.